One T cell receptor (beta chain) is described in this entry. This sample stems from a study of T cell responses to AZD1222 COVID-19 vaccine. The germline V gene has CDR1 MNHEY and CDR2 SVGAGI. V gave up 4 bases and J gave up 10 bases, with 10 bases separating them. This CDR3 is 11 amino acids long. Libraries were prepared by immunoSEQ multiplex PCR; TCRdb keeps only in-frame clonotypes and omits some of them. The data show around 180,000 clones, about 90% seen once. The specimen comprised peripheral blood, sampled on day 0 of MenACWY control vaccination. The J gene is TRBJ1-1, the V gene TRBV6-5; D call uncertain. This TCR came from an adult in good health. CDR3 loop: CASSSPLGAFF. DNA for the CDR3: TGTGCCAGCAGTTCCCCCTTGGGAGCTTTCTTT.